These 12 T cell receptor beta chains came from one sample sequenced in a study of T-cell reconstitution after alpha-beta-depleted transplantation in children. Researchers prepared the TCRbeta library using unique molecular identifiers, the study reports. Each CDR3 protein is one row after TCRdb ran MiXCR on the PCR reads. This sample has hundreds of thousands of distinct CDR3 sequences, with over 10% found just once. The material was PBMCs, mostly from graft donor cells, obtained 360 days after TCRalphabeta/CD19-depleted stem cell transplant. The receptors stem from a male patient aged 10 to 17 who had a stem cell transplant for acute myeloid leukemia, so the T cells may come from the graft donor.

This clonotype has just a few counts. The chain combines TRBV7-6 with TRBJ2-3, with TRBD2 matching 7 bases. With 1 base clipped from V and 0 bases from J, the junction kept 4 bases outside the gene matches. Germline V gene sequence: CDR1 SGHVS, CDR2 FNYEAQ. This CDR3 has 16 amino acids. As DNA, the CDR3 is TGTGCCAGCAGCTTAGTAGTGGGAGGGAGCACAGATACGCAGTATTTT. This encodes CASSLVVGGSTDTQYF.

Regarding this clonotype: Given a much more abundant clone one base away, this may be a read error. A read error is likely, as this CDR3 ends without the conserved phenylalanine or tryptophan. The chain recombines TRBV29-1 with TRBJ2-7; no reliable D call. The CDR3 spans 12 residues. Germline V lookup: CDR1 SQVTM, CDR2 ANQGSEA. V dropped 4 bases and J dropped 0 bases, with 7 bases sitting between them. Written as DNA, the CDR3 is TGCAGCGTTGGTCATCCCTCCTACGAGCAGTACCTC. Protein sequence: CSVGHPSYEQYL.

This clonotype was recorded at least ten times. The rearrangement uses TRBV27 and TRBJ1-2, with D unclear. Germline V gene data show CDR1 as MNHEY and CDR2 as SMNVEV (reference sequence). The CDR3 has 11 residues. With 6 bases removed from V and 8 bases from J, the gap between germline ends came to 10 bases. CDR3 loop: CASRYSGGYTF. CDR3 nucleotides: TGTGCCAGCAGGTACAGCGGGGGCTACACCTTC.

This clonotype showed up many times. V is TRBV10-3 and J is TRBJ2-3; D ambiguous. This CDR3 is 14 amino acids long. In germline, CDR1 is ENHRY, CDR2 SYGVKD. The ends were cut back, 2 bases at V and 0 bases at J, with 6 bases in the middle. CDR3 sequence reads: CAISEGISTDTQYF. The CDR3, as DNA: TGTGCCATCAGTGAGGGAATAAGCACAGATACGCAGTATTTT.

The rearrangement uses TRBV18 and TRBJ2-3, with D possibly TRBD2 on 6 matching bases. V lost 2 bases to trimming and J lost 2 bases, with 17 bases between them. Germline V gene sequence: CDR1 KGHSH, CDR2 LQKENI. The CDR3 sequence is 17 residues long. This chain's CDR3 is CASSPTGTGALTDTQYF. CDR3 bases: TGTGCCAGCTCACCAACGGGGACGGGAGCTCTCACAGATACGCAGTATTTT.

This clonotype has ten or more counts. The chain is built from TRBV3-1 and TRBJ1-1; D is undetermined. There are 14 residues in the CDR3. Trimming stripped 3 bases from V and 0 bases from J, with 8 bases between. Germline V gives CDR1 LGHDT, CDR2 YNNKEL (reference sequence). The CDR3 nucleotides are TGTGCCAGCAGCCATCAGGAGGTGAACACTGAAGCTTTCTTT. This sequence encodes CASSHQEVNTEAFF.

The chain carries TRBV24-1 and TRBJ2-1; the D is unclear. Germline CDR1 KGHDR, CDR2 SFDVKD. This CDR3 contains 12 residues. Trimming removed 6 bases at V and 6 bases at J, with 8 bases between. CDR3 coding DNA: TGTGCCACCAGTCTATGGGGCAATGAGCAGTTCTTC. Translating it yields CATSLWGNEQFF.

Only a few counts were recorded for this clonotype. V is TRBV3-1 and J is TRBJ1-1, with a weak D call TRBD1 (5 bases). The V end lost 4 bases, the J end lost 0 bases, and 15 bases lay between the germline ends. The length of the CDR3 is 16 residues. In germline, CDR1 is LGHDT, CDR2 YNNKEL (reference sequence). CDR3 amino acids: CASSRVTGTVNTEAFF. The CDR3 DNA reads as TGTGCCAGCAGCCGGGTGACCGGGACGGTGAACACTGAAGCTTTCTTT.

This clonotype has more than one count but fewer than ten. This sequence joins TRBV15 and TRBJ2-7; tentatively, D is TRBD2 (5 bases). The CDR3 is 15 amino acids. Germline loops: CDR1 LNHNV, CDR2 YYDKDF (reference sequence). Deletions cut 0 bases from V and 0 bases from J, with 9 bases between. The CDR3 protein is CATSRDPGFSYEQYF. CDR3 DNA: TGTGCCACCAGCAGAGATCCGGGGTTCTCCTACGAGCAGTACTTC.

This clonotype came up many times. The rearrangement links TRBV4-3 to TRBJ2-1; 12 bases align to TRBD2. Germline V gene data show CDR1 as LGHNA and CDR2 as YSLEER. The J segment lost 7 bases and the V segment lost 0 bases, leaving 4 bases of the junction unmatched. CDR3 size: 16 residues. The CDR3, as DNA: TGCGCCAGCAGCCAAGACCTCGGACTAGCGGGAAATGAGCAGTTCTTC. Its translation is CASSQDLGLAGNEQFF.

The chain carries TRBV29-1 and TRBJ2-7; 10 nucleotides align to TRBD1. CDR1 is SQVTM, CDR2 ANQGSEA, per germline. Trimming took 0 bases from V and 7 from J; bases not matched to a gene: 9. The CDR3 is made up of 15 amino acids. CDR3 bases: TGCAGCGTTGAAGATCAGGGGACAGGGGTGGGGGAGCAGTACTTC. Its protein product is CSVEDQGTGVGEQYF.

V gene TRBV7-9 combines with J gene TRBJ1-4; D might be TRBD1 (5 bases). This CDR3 is built from 15 residues. Germline assignment: CDR1 SEHNR and CDR2 FQNEAQ (reference sequence). Trimming stripped 0 bases from V and 7 bases from J, with 12 bases between. The CDR3 sequence: CASSLAGGGVEKLFF. As DNA, the CDR3 is TGTGCCAGCAGCTTAGCCGGCGGGGGAGTTGAAAAACTGTTTTTT.